This T cell receptor (beta chain) was sequenced for a study of regulatory T cells in long-lasting Graves disease (dated by TCRdb to about 2021). For the study in its entirety: Persistent Graves' disease was defined as antithyroid drug treatment for over 5 years with persistently positive TSH receptor autoantibodies. A total of about 33 samples underwent TCR sequencing, from roughly 13 patients with persistent Graves' disease and approximately 20 patients with newly diagnosed Graves' disease. In the clinical cohort, patients with persistent Graves' disease had used antithyroid drugs for an average of about 10.3 years. The study took place in China and was registered as a clinical trial. This study used TCR sequencing and RNA sequencing of peripheral blood to compare persistent Graves' disease patients against newly diagnosed Graves' disease patients. Here is what the overall study found, with its caveats: Preferential use of TRBV28, TRBJ1-2 and TRBJ2-5 was observed in persistent disease, whereas TRBV20-1 and TRBJ2-1 were favored in newly diagnosed disease. A larger number of public clonotypes was shared among persistent patients (under 3,000) than among newly diagnosed patients (around 870). Compared with newly diagnosed patients, persistent Graves' disease patients had lower TCR Shannon entropy and fewer highly expanded clones, which suggests clonal expansion. Only peripheral blood was studied, because thyroid tissue, the primary lesion, was inaccessible. Sequencing and analysis were restricted to the TCR beta chain. The small sample size was acknowledged by the authors as a limitation that may reduce accuracy.

Spanning cysteine to phenylalanine, the CDR3 consists of 14 amino acids. CDR3 DNA is the only sequence kept; it has 42 bases, read in frame from the first base. The germline V gene encodes CDR1 SQVTM and CDR2 ANQGSEA. After removal of 4 bases from V and 3 bases from J, the junction retains 7 bases not matched to a gene. Library preparation employed multiplex PCR. This sample was sequenced with an Illumina HiSeq 4000. TCR beta libraries were built with iRepertoire HTBI primers and Arm-PCR amplification of CDR3 regions. Before sequencing, the PCR products underwent gel purification. As for the original processing: Gene usage analysis of CDR3 amino acid clonotypes used the approximately 56 TRBV and around 13 TRBJ segments found across samples. Filtered high-quality paired reads were merged into contigs using COPE and FqMerger. BLAST was used to align contigs to the IMGT TRBV, TRBD and TRBJ reference genes, and CDR3 was defined following IMGT. Highly expanded clones were defined as clonotypes with a frequency above 0.1%. Repertoire diversity was measured by Shannon entropy, and V-J evenness by the Gini coefficient. A clonotype found in more than one individual was treated as public. The public reads were quality trimmed at Q25 with fastp and then assembled into clones with MiXCR by TCRdb, keeping productive beta chains. A single entry per CDR3 protein holds the most common genes and DNA from its merged rows. The V and J calls here are based on TCRdb, not the publication. The sample profile shows about 470,000 distinct CDR3 sequences; about a fifth of them were found once. The leading ten clones occupy roughly 6.9% of the sample.

The intended sense of this specimen's time point label: persistent/refractory GD, antithyroid drugs over 5 years with positive TRAb. For both TCR sequencing and RNA sequencing, RNA was extracted from PBMCs using TRIzol. Graves' disease was diagnosed according to American Thyroid Association guidelines. Patients for the study were recruited at an endocrinology department in Xi'an, China. Each patient gave about 9.1 milliliters of peripheral blood, collected in an EDTA anticoagulant tube. Ficoll Paque Plus density gradient separation was used to isolate PBMCs, and no further T cell sorting was performed. An Agilent 2100 Bioanalyzer and agarose gel were used to check RNA quality, and a NanoDrop 2000 was used to measure RNA concentration. Concerning this clonotype itself: Its antigen specificity is not known. There are no base qualities to consult, and no much larger clone falls within one base.

The source was peripheral blood mononuclear cells (PBMCs), collected when the disease was refractory, from a patient treated with antithyroid drugs. Here the chain combines TRBV29-1 and TRBJ2-3; TRBD1 fits 7 bases in the junction. The TCR comes from a female donor with Graves disease. CDR3 sequence: CSVVDRVLTDTQYF. The base sequence is TGCAGCGTTGTAGACAGGGTGTTGACAGATACGCAGTATTTT.